This TCR beta chain came from a study of blood T cells in healthy people across ages. Findings and caveats of the study: Aged donors had fewer naive CD4+ cells and lower diversity than long-lived donors. Roughly linear age-related decline in beta diversity appeared, significant by age around 38.

For this clonotype: Its antigen is undetermined. Germline and junction disagree at one end, which may indicate a read error.

The authors ran a second PCR of about 6 to 12 cycles using a sample-barcoded 5' primer and a J-beta primer mix. TCRdb fed the 5' RACE reads into MiXCR, producing one record per CDR3 protein. The sample yields about 930,000 distinct CDR3 sequences, just under 30% seen once. The V gene's germline CDR1 is SGHRS and CDR2 YFSETQ. The length of the CDR3 is 15 residues. The sample was also reused in another study, on T cells of mothers and their children.

Sequencing was done on a sample of blood. This clonotype was sampled from a woman in her thirties or forties in good health. V and J are TRBV5-1 and TRBJ1-1; 7 bases agree with TRBD1. The CDR3 DNA reads as TGCGCCAGCAGCTTGTCTCAGGGGGAACAGGCTGAAGCTTGCTTT. Encoded protein: CASSLSQGEQAEACF.